This T cell receptor (beta chain) was identified during a study of blood T cell repertoires in COVID-19 (dated by TCRdb to about 2020). Study-level background: The collaborator samples originated in the United States, Italy and Spain and spanned the acute and convalescent phases of COVID-19. The prospective study material was composed of cDNA or gDNA derived from T cells, B-cell-depleted T cells, or PBMCs. The dataset comprised deeply sampled blood TCRbeta repertoires from subjects exposed to, actively infected with, or recovered from COVID-19. The repertoires were made available in a free public database intended to serve as a resource for research on the immune response to SARS-CoV-2. Samples came from the ongoing ImmuneRACE study (first 160 participants) plus 1,254 subjects from 6 global collaborators. A de-identified subject ID, COVID-19 status, age in years and sex were almost always included in the sample metadata. Where available, HLA class I and class II types were taken from metadata supplied by the sample provider and were not determined by assay-based typing. Results the study describes overall, beyond this receptor: The quantity of clinical and demographic metadata differed by source and by participant and was supplied without curation.

TCRbeta CDR3 regions were amplified from genomic DNA using the immunoSEQ Assay, a bias-controlled multiplex PCR. Under the source paper's analysis protocol: Nucleated cell counts per sample were estimated from amplification of reference gene primers within the assay. To quantify the absolute abundance of each unique TCRbeta CDR3 rearrangement, sequence reads were collapsed and filtered. For each sample, productive Simpson clonality was calculated as the square root of Simpson's diversity index across productive rearrangements. TCRdb limited this immuneACCESS table to in-frame rearrangements with V and J called. A share of clones is missing; checked studies link under half to unresolved V genes, and the rest is unexplained. Clonal size and the V and J genes are those of that table, whereas D and trimming came from the DNA. This sample gives approximately 300,000 clones in total; 85% to 90% of them show up just once. Clones ranked in the top ten supply around 5.8% of the sample.

The cysteine opens and the phenylalanine closes a CDR3 of 17 amino acids. The entry retains the CDR3 DNA only, 51 bases that are in frame from base 1. V is pruned by 0 bases and J by 0 bases, leaving 4 bases of the junction without a gene match. The germline V gene sets CDR1 to MNHNS and CDR2 to SASEGT. In regard to this clone: Its antigen is still unknown. Base qualities are not provided; no much larger clone lies one nucleotide away.

In Seattle, one collaborating source enrolled patients while the infection was active and tracked those patients longitudinally over the course of disease. Collaborating institutions collected whole blood in K2EDTA tubes following their own protocols. For TCRbeta analysis, collaborators shipped samples in one of three forms: frozen whole blood, isolated PBMCs, or DNA extracted from either of those sample types. Material: peripheral blood. The clonotype originates from a woman aged 50 to 60 with COVID-19, enrolled during active disease. The V and J genes are TRBV6-1 and TRBJ1-3; TRBD1 matches 8 bases in the middle. The DNA reads TGTGCCAGCAGTGAAGCGCTTCAGGGGGCCTCTGGAAACACCATATATTTT. It specifies CASSEALQGASGNTIYF.